The sequence of this TCR beta chain was determined in a study of T-cell reconstitution after alpha-beta-depleted transplantation in children. Study-wide results and limits: As was reported, about two months after transplant, alpha-beta T cells came from several hundred expanded graft clones.

Details on this clonotype: Antigen specificity is unknown.

Molecular barcoding with unique molecular identifiers was used for the TCRbeta library. MiXCR was run by TCRdb on the PCR reads, yielding one entry per CDR3 protein. The sample gives almost 600,000 distinct CDR3 sequences, 25% to 30% of which show up once; just over 35% is in the top ten. This CDR3 contains 13 residues. CDR1 SGHAT and CDR2 FQNNGV come from the germline V gene. V was cut by 0 bases and J by 2 bases, with 5 bases left in between. The source material was PBMCs, sampled before TCRalphabeta/CD19-depleted stem cell transplant. This receptor was taken from a boy under two years old with Wiskott-Aldrich syndrome, due to receive a stem cell transplant. The rearrangement uses TRBV11-2 and TRBJ2-7; D unclear. In DNA, the CDR3 is TGTGCCAGCAGCTTAGAGTCCGCCTACGAGCAGTACTTC. Residues: CASSLESAYEQYF.